This TCR beta chain was identified in a study of naive and memory T cell subsets (dated by TCRdb to 2015 to 2018). Broadly, across the study: According to the figure summarizing the samples, there were around ten blood donors, 7 tuberculin skin test biopsies and 3 saline control biopsies. Skin biopsies were taken from tuberculin skin test sites or from saline-injected control sites and were processed for RNA extraction as described before. PCR2 was typically a SYBR Green qPCR stopped at a set threshold; low-input samples could instead use end-point PCR (approximately 6 cycles). Study-level results and caveats: Higher TCR numbers at tuberculin skin test sites were interpreted as T cell infiltration of a delayed type IV hypersensitivity reaction. The paper did not give details of skin biopsy collection and RNA processing, instead referencing earlier studies for those details. TCR sequences were reportedly obtained from both types of skin biopsy, with many more TCRs found at tuberculin skin test sites. The RNA-based method was acknowledged as potentially sensitive to TCR transcript changes with T cell activation and differentiation.

This clonotype was counted at least ten times. Its antigen target is currently unknown. No quality values exist for individual bases; no much larger clone is one base distant. The sample's treatment or condition label, decoded: skin biopsy from PPD injection site in Mantoux-positive individual. A robust, sensitive protocol for the amplification, sequencing and analysis of TCRs was described in the study, in which 3' ligation of a UMI-containing oligonucleotide to TCR cDNA was used. In individuals with a positive Mantoux test, tuberculin skin test biopsies were taken from sites that had been injected with PPD. Total RNA was treated with RQ1 DNase, without cell sorting, prior to reverse transcription, with an input of roughly 1 to 1000 ng being targeted. To check how robust the pipeline was in samples where T cells make up a minority population, libraries were built from skin biopsies and whole blood.

Trimming takes 10 bases off V and 4 bases off J; junction bases not matched to a gene: 5. The germline V gene provides CDR1 ENHRY and CDR2 SYGVKD. From the cysteine up to the phenylalanine, the CDR3 has a length of 12 residues. Only the CDR3 DNA stays, 36 bases, in frame from base 1. Library preparation was by UMI-ligation and nested PCR. Four rounds of PCR, run with the SP2 primer together with nested alpha and beta constant region primers, were used to amplify the ligated cDNA. For the blood and skin samples, TCR RNA was reverse transcribed with SuperScript IV using primers for the alpha and beta constant regions. An oligonucleotide carrying the Illumina SP2 primer and a UMI was ligated to the cDNA 3' end using T4 RNA ligase 1. To prevent hairpin formation, the 12-nucleotide UMI was made up of two random hexamers with an eight-base spacer between them. TCR alpha and beta chain libraries were processed separately from the second PCR onward, with dual indexing for multiplexing. After pooling, the indexed libraries were analyzed by capillary electrophoresis and sequenced on either an Illumina MiSeq or NextSeq. To boost base diversity and improve cluster recognition, PhiX DNA at roughly 4.5-8% was spiked into the libraries. As for the original processing: UMIs were extracted from read 2 by Demultiplexor and combined with the TCR sequence from read 1, and reads were split according to sample indices. Decombinator identified V and J genes and V-J junctions and gave each TCR a five-part identifier that included V and J deletions. Collapsinator used UMIs to correct sequencing errors and PCR amplification heterogeneity, producing a UMI-based abundance for each TCR. CDR3Translator turned identifiers into nucleotide sequence, translated that sequence into amino acids, and pulled out CDR3 regions based on terminal motifs. Error-corrected alpha and beta TCR counts from blood and skin were compared after normalization to input RNA amount. The public sequencing data were trimmed at Q25 with fastp and processed into clonotypes with MiXCR by TCRdb, which kept only in-frame beta chains. Each record represents a unique CDR3 protein, reported with the most common genes and DNA among its rows. Clone size and V and J calls follow TCRdb, not the original study. The sample has 25,000 to 35,000 distinct CDR3 sequences on record, approximately 6.7% of them singletons. In total, the top ten clones hold roughly 3.3% of the sample.

Material: skin, obtained from a tuberculin skin test site. The chain links TRBV10-3 with TRBJ2-7, with 9 central nucleotides matching TRBD1. This receptor was obtained from an adult in good health. The DNA sequence is given as TGTGCCACCCGGACAGGGGAATACGAGCAGTACTTC. It is translated as CATRTGEYEQYF.